This note documents a single T cell receptor (beta chain) sequence. Germline loops: CDR1 LGHNT, CDR2 FRNRAP. V dropped 1 base and J dropped 10; count of bases not matched to a gene: 8. The CDR3 covers 15 residues. The record originates from a study of T cell changes during pregnancy in multiple sclerosis. Generated by immunoSEQ multiplex PCR, the TCRdb table keeps only in-frame clones and is missing some. The sample gives about 72,000 clones, about 93% of which show up once; 1.5% to 2% is in the top ten. The TCR sequence derives from a female donor in good health, enrolled as a control in a pregnancy study. The chain links TRBV12-5 to TRBJ2-1; the match to TRBD2 covers 9 bases. The sequencing here drew on peripheral blood, taken in the first trimester of pregnancy. Here the CDR3 DNA reads TGTGCTAGTGGTTTGGAGGCGGGAGGGCCGGGGGAGCAGTTCTTC. Protein sequence: CASGLEAGGPGEQFF.